What follows are 15 T cell receptor beta chains derived from one specimen sequenced in a study of CD8+ T cells in alopecia areata. Extracted RNA was reverse transcribed into cDNA, the sequencing template. The table came from immunoSEQ multiplex PCR; TCRdb's copy has only in-frame clones and leaves some out. The sample contains approximately 180,000 clones, 59% of which appear only once. Sequences were derived from CD4+ T cells sorted from blood, sampled at week 0. These receptors were obtained from a human donor with alopecia areata.

The chain carries TRBV30 and TRBJ2-2, with 7 nucleotides matching TRBD2. Germline assignment: CDR1 GTSNPN and CDR2 SVGIG (reference sequence). Trimming took 4 bases from V and 4 from J; bases not matched to a gene: 15. There are 17 residues in the CDR3. The CDR3 coding sequence is TGTGCCTGGAAAGGGACCTTCAGTAAGCGGGGCACCGGGGAGCTGTTTTTT. Encoded protein: CAWKGTFSKRGTGELFF.

The chain links TRBV20-1 to TRBJ2-7; D is unresolved. V was pared by 1 base and J by 6 bases, with 7 bases between. The CDR3 consists of 11 residues. Germline V CDR1 and CDR2: DFQATT, SNEGSKA (reference sequence). This CDR3 reads CSARGELEQYF. The CDR3 nucleotides read TGCAGTGCTAGAGGCGAACTCGAGCAGTACTTC.

This clone was seen a few times. The V gene is TRBV14, the J gene TRBJ2-7; D is possibly TRBD1 (5 bases). Looked up from germline, CDR1 is SGHDN and CDR2 is FVKESK. V was clipped by 0 bases and J by 6 bases, with 9 bases between them. The CDR3 extends over 13 amino acids. The CDR3 region is CASSQDRVSEQYF. In nucleotides, the CDR3 is TGTGCCAGCAGCCAAGACAGGGTGAGCGAGCAGTACTTC.

This clone appeared a few times. The chain's CDR3 is CASSRITGTGNQPQHF. The CDR3 bases are TGCGCCAGCAGCCGAATCACCGGGACAGGGAATCAGCCCCAGCATTTT. The chain joins TRBV4-1 to TRBJ1-5, with 9 positions matching TRBD1. The length of the CDR3 is 16 residues. After removal of 4 bases from V and 4 bases from J, the junction contained 8 bases not matched to a gene. CDR1 MGHRA and CDR2 YSYEKL come from the germline V gene.

The chain has TRBV15 and TRBJ1-2; D is possibly TRBD1 (5 bases). The V gene lost 8 bases and the J gene lost 3 bases, with 16 bases spanning the gap. This CDR3 has 14 residues. Germline CDR1 reads LNHNV; CDR2 reads YYDKDF (reference sequence). This chain's CDR3 is CATFNAPGDYGYTF. CDR3 coding DNA: TGTGCCACCTTCAATGCCCCGGGGGACTATGGCTACACCTTC.

The chain carries TRBV27 and TRBJ2-3, with 9 bases aligning to TRBD1. The length of the CDR3 is 16 residues. The germline gives CDR1 MNHEY, CDR2 SMNVEV (reference sequence). The ends lost 5 bases at V and 0 bases at J; junction bases unmatched: 6. The CDR3 nucleotides read TGTGCCAGCAGTAACCTCGGGACAGGGAGCACAGATACGCAGTATTTT. Its translation: CASSNLGTGSTDTQYF.

V gene TRBV30 combines with J gene TRBJ2-5; D uncertain. There are 11 residues in the CDR3. Trimming removed 0 bases at V and 8 bases at J, with 7 bases between. Per germline, CDR1 GTSNPN and CDR2 SVGIG (reference sequence). The chain's CDR3 is CAWSVRGTQYF. The CDR3 DNA reads TGTGCCTGGAGTGTACGAGGAACCCAGTACTTC.

The gene calls are TRBV11-2 and TRBJ2-1; tentatively, D is TRBD2 (7 bases). The CDR3 sequence is 16 residues long. Trimming left V 4 bases short and J 7 bases short, with 20 bases between. Per germline, CDR1 SGHAT and CDR2 FQNNGV. The CDR3 reads CASSSLREGGPNEQFF. CDR3 nucleotides: TGTGCCAGCAGCTCCTTAAGGGAGGGGGGGCCAAATGAGCAGTTCTTC.

The chain links TRBV7-2 to TRBJ2-4; D remains unclear. V was clipped by 1 base and J by 7 bases, with 14 bases between them. Germline V CDR1 and CDR2: SGHTA, FQGNSA. The CDR3 is 15 residues long. For the CDR3, the DNA is TGTGCCAGCAGCTTAGTAAGGGTTCGTTCGAACATTCAGTACTTC. This sequence encodes CASSLVRVRSNIQYF.

This clone was counted only a few times. This chain joins TRBV10-3 and TRBJ2-5, with D perhaps assigned TRBD1 or TRBD2 (5 bases each). V was pared by 6 bases and J by 5 bases, with 13 bases between. This CDR3 is 13 amino acids long. Germline CDR1 reads ENHRY; CDR2 reads SYGVKD. The CDR3 spells CAISGDQRETQYF. The CDR3 nucleotides are TGTGCCATCAGCGGGGACCAGCGGGAGACCCAGTACTTC.

This sequence joins TRBV19 and TRBJ1-4; unclear D gene. The V gene lost 3 bases and the J gene lost 4 bases, with 6 bases spanning the gap. In germline, CDR1 is LNHDA, CDR2 SQIVND (reference sequence). The CDR3 has 13 amino acids. The CDR3: CASSIPRNEKLFF. The CDR3 DNA reads TGTGCCAGTAGTATTCCGCGTAATGAAAAACTGTTTTTT.

The chain is built from TRBV15 and TRBJ2-3; 11 bases agree with TRBD1. Per germline, CDR1 LNHNV and CDR2 YYDKDF (reference sequence). This CDR3 has 15 amino acids. V shed 5 bases, J shed 7 bases, and the junction held 8 bases outside the gene matches. Here the CDR3 DNA reads TGTGCCACCAGCCGCGCGGGGACAGGGGGGAATACGCAGTATTTT. It encodes CATSRAGTGGNTQYF.

This clone was counted between two and nine times. V usage is TRBV18 and J usage is TRBJ2-4; possibly TRBD1 or TRBD2 for D (5 bases each). The germline V gene has CDR1 KGHSH and CDR2 LQKENI. The V end was cut by 2 bases, the J end by 10 bases, with 12 bases between. This CDR3 is 13 amino acids long. CDR3: CASSPSGTAIQYF. For the CDR3, the DNA is TGTGCCAGCTCACCATCCGGGACCGCGATTCAGTACTTC.

V and J are TRBV13 and TRBJ2-7; D possibly corresponds to TRBD1 (6 bases). V was trimmed by 3 bases and J by 6 bases, leaving 15 bases between them. Germline V CDR1 and CDR2: PRHDT, FYEKMQ (reference sequence). The CDR3 is 14 amino acids. The CDR3: CASSFSHRAVEQYF. As DNA, the CDR3 is TGTGCCAGCAGCTTCAGCCACAGGGCGGTCGAGCAGTACTTC.

The V gene is TRBV14, the J gene TRBJ2-3; maybe TRBD2 (5 bases). The germline V and J ends were trimmed by 0 bases and 5 bases, with 12 bases remaining between them. CDR3 length: 15 residues. In germline, CDR1 is SGHDN, CDR2 FVKESK. CDR3 region: CASSQDLYREDTQYF. The CDR3 DNA reads as TGTGCCAGCAGCCAAGACCTTTACCGGGAAGATACGCAGTATTTT.